This T cell receptor beta chain derives from a study of cytomegalovirus exposure and HLA in healthy donors. Notes on the study in general: Confirmation in vitro established that a few CMV-associated chains were specific for CMV antigens. In a later analysis, parvovirus B19, influenza, CMV and Epstein-Barr virus appeared linked to several top co-occurrence clusters. Being indistinguishable, some V segments were excluded, TRBV6-2 and TRBV6-3 among them.

The PCR had 60 Vbeta and 13 Jbeta primers. Method: immunoSEQ multiplex PCR; TCRdb's copy keeps in-frame clones and lacks some. The repertoire holds around 150,000 clones, with nearly 70% as singletons. About this clone itself: Its matching antigen is unknown.

The germline V gene encodes CDR1 LNHDA and CDR2 SQIVND (reference sequence). The CDR3 runs 15 residues. Trimming took off 6 bases at V and 2 bases at J, with 16 bases between the two ends. The chain couples TRBV19 to TRBJ1-2, with D maybe TRBD1 (6 bases). The sequenced material came from PBMCs. The sequence came from a man aged 30-40 years in good health and CMV-seropositive. CDR3 sequence reads: CASSSSWGRNYGYTF. The DNA of the CDR3 is TGTGCCAGTAGCTCTTCGTGGGGGCGAAACTATGGCTACACCTTC.